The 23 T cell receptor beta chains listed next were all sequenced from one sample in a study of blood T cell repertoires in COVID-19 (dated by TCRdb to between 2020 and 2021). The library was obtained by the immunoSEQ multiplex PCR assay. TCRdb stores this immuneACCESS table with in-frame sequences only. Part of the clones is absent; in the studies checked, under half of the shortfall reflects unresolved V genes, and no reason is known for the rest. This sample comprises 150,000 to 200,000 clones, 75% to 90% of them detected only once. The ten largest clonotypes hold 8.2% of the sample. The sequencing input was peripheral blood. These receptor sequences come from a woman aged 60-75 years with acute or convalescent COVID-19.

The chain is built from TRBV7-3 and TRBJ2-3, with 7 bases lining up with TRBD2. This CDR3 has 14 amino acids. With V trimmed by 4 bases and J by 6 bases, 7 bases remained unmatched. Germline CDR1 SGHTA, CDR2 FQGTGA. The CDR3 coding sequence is TGTGCCAGCAGCTCGGAGGGAGGGAGCGATACGCAGTATTTT. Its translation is CASSSEGGSDTQYF.

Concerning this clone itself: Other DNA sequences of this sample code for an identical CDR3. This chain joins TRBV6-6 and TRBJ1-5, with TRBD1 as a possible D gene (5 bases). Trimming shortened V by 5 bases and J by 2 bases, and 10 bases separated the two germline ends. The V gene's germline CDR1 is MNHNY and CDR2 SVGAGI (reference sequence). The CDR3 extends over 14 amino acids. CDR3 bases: TGTGCCAGCAGTCCCACAGGAGGCAATCAGCCCCAGCATTTT. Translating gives CASSPTGGNQPQHF.

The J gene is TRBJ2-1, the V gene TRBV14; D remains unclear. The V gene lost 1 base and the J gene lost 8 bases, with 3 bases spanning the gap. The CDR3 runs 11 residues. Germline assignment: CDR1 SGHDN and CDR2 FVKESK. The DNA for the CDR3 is TGTGCCAGCAGCCAAGCCTATGAGCAGTTCTTC. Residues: CASSQAYEQFF.

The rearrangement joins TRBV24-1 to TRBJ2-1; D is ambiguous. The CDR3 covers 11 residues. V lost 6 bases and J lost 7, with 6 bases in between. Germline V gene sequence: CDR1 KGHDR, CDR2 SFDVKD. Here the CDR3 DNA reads TGTGCCACCAGTCGGAGTAATGAGCAGTTCTTC. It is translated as CATSRSNEQFF.

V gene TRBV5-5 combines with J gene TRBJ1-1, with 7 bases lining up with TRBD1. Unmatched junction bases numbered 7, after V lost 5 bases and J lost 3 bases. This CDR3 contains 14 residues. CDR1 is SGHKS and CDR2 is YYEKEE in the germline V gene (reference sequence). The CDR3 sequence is CASRIRDSYTEAFF. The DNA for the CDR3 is TGTGCCAGCAGAATTCGGGACAGTTACACTGAAGCTTTCTTT.

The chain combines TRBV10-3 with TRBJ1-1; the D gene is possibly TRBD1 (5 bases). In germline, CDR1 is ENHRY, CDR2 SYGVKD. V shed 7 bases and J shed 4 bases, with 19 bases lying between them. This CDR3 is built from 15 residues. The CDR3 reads CAITIGREGTTEAFF. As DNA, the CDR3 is TGTGCCATCACCATCGGGAGGGAGGGGACCACTGAAGCTTTCTTT.

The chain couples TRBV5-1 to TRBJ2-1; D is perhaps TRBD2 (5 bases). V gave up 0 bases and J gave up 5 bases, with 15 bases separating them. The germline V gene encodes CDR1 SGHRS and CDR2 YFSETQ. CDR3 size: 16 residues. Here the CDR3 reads CASSLDASGYNNEQFF. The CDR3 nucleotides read TGCGCCAGCAGCTTGGATGCCAGCGGTTATAACAATGAGCAGTTCTTC.

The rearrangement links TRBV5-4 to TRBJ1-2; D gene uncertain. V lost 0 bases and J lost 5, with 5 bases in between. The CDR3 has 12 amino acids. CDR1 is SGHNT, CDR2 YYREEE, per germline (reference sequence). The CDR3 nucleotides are TGTGCCAGCAGCTTGGATCAGTATGGCTACACCTTC. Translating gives CASSLDQYGYTF. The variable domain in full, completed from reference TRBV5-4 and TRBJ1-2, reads ETGVTQSPTHLIKTRGQQVTLRCSSQSGHNTVSWYQQALGQGPQFIFQYYREEENGRGNFPPRFSGLQFPNYSSELNVNALELDDSALYLCASSLDQYGYTFGSGTRLTVV.

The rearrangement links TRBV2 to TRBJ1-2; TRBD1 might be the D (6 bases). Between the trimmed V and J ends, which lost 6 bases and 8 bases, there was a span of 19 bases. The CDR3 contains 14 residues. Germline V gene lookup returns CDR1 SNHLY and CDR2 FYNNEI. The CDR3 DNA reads TGTGCCAGCAGAGGGGACACCTCCAGGATGGGCTACACCTTC. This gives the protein CASRGDTSRMGYTF.

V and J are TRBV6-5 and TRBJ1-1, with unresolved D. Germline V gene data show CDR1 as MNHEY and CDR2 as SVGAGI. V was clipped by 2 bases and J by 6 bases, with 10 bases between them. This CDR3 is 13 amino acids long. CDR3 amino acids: CASSYAQLAEAFF. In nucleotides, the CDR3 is TGTGCCAGCAGTTACGCACAGTTGGCTGAAGCTTTCTTT.

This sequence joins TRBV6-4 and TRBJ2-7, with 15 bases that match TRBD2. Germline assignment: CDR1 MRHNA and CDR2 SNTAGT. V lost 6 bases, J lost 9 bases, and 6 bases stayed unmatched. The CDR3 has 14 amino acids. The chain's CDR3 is CASRGLAGGSGQYV. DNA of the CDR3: TGTGCCAGCAGGGGACTAGCGGGAGGTAGTGGGCAGTACGTC.

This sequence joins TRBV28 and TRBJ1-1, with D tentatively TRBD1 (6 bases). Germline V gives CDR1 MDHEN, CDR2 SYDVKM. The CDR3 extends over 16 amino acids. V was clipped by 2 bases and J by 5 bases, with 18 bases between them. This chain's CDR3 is CASSLEGAGARTEAFF. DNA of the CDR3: TGTGCCAGCAGTTTAGAAGGGGCGGGGGCCCGGACTGAAGCTTTCTTT.

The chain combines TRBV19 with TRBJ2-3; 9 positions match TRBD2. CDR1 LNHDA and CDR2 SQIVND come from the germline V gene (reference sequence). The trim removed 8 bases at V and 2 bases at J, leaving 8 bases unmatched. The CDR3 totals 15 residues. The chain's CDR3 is CASASAGGFTDTQYF. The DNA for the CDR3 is TGTGCCAGTGCGTCGGCGGGAGGGTTCACAGATACGCAGTATTTT.

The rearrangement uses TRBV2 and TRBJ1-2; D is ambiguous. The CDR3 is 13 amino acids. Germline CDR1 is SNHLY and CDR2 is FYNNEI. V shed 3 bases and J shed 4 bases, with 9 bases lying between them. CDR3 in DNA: TGTGCCAGCAGTGAGAGGGTAGTCTATGGCTACACCTTC. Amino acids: CASSERVVYGYTF.

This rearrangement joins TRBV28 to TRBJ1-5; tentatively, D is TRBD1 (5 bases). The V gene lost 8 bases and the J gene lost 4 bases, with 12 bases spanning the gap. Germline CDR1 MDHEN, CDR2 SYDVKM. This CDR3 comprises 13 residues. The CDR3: CASSQGGNQPQHF. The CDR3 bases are TGTGCCAGCTCGCAGGGAGGAAATCAGCCCCAGCATTTT.

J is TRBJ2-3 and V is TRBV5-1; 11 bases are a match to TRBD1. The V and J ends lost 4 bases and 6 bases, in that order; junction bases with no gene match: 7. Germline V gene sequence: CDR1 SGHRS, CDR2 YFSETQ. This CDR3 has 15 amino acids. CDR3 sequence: CASSAGTGGFDTQYF. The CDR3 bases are TGCGCCAGCAGCGCCGGGACAGGGGGGTTTGATACGCAGTATTTT.

CDR3 sequence reads: CASTPALGQYQPQHF. CDR3 nucleotide sequence: TGTGCCAGCACCCCAGCCCTGGGACAATACCAGCCCCAGCATTTT. The chain uses TRBV28 and TRBJ1-5; D perhaps matches TRBD1 (6 bases). CDR3 length: 15 residues. V dropped 7 bases and J dropped 7 bases, with 20 bases sitting between them. Germline V gene lookup returns CDR1 MDHEN and CDR2 SYDVKM.

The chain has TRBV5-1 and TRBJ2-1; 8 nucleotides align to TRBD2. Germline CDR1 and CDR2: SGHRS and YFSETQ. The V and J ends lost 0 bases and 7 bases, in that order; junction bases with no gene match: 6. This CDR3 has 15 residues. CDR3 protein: CASSLASSGLNEQFF. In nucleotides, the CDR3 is TGCGCCAGCAGCTTGGCCTCTAGCGGGCTAAATGAGCAGTTCTTC.

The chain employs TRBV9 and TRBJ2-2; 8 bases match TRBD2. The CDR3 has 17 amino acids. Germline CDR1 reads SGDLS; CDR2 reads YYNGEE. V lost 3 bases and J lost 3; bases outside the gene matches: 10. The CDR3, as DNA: TGTGCCAGCAGCGGACGAGCGGGAGAGGTGGACACCGGGGAGCTGTTTTTT. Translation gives CASSGRAGEVDTGELFF.

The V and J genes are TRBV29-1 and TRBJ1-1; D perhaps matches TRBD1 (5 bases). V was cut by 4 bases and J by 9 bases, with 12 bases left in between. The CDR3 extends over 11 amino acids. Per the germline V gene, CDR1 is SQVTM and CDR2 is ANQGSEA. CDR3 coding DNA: TGCAGCGTTGCGGACATTTCAAAAGCTTTCTTT. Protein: CSVADISKAFF.

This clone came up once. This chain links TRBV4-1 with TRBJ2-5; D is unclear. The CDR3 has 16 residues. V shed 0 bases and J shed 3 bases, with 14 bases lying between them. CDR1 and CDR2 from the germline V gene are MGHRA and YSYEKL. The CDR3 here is CASSQEATRQKETQYF. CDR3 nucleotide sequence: TGCGCCAGCAGCCAAGAGGCGACACGCCAAAAAGAGACCCAGTACTTC.

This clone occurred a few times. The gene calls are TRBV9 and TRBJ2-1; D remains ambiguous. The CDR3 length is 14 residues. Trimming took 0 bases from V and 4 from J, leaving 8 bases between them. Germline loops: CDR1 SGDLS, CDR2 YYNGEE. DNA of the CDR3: TGTGCCAGCAGCGTAGGAGATCGTTACAATGAGCAGTTCTTC. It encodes CASSVGDRYNEQFF.

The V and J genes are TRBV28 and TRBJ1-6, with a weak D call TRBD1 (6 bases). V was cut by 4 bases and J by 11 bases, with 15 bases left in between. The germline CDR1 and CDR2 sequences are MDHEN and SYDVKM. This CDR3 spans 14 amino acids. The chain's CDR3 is CASSSGQPNAPLHF. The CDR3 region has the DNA TGTGCCAGCAGTTCCGGACAGCCCAACGCACCCCTCCACTTT.